This entry concerns a single T cell receptor beta chain. Its antigen is currently unknown. TCRdb's table, derived via immunoSEQ multiplex PCR, lists solely in-frame clones and lacks some. This table holds over 200,000 clones, about 94% found once. This entry comes from a study of T cell responses to AZD1222 COVID-19 vaccine. Findings of the study overall: It was only 6 or 7 AZD1222 recipients who were seropositive at baseline. With two AZD1222 doses given, Spike-specific TCR breadth and depth both rose. Repertoire samples came only from after the peak T cell response.

Trimming shortened V by 5 bases and J by 3 bases, and 8 bases separated the two germline ends. The CDR3 sequence is 12 residues long. This clonotype was obtained from an adult who received the MenACWY meningococcal vaccine as a control. The chain couples TRBV12-3 or TRBV12-4 to TRBJ2-7; D remains ambiguous. Sample: peripheral blood, taken 28 days after the second dose of the MenACWY control vaccine. DNA of the CDR3: TGTGCCAGCAGTCCTCTGGGCTACGAGCAGTACTTC. Translation: CASSPLGYEQYF.